Listed below are T cell receptor beta chains from one sample, sequenced in a study of glioma-infiltrating T cells after dendritic cell vaccination. Sequencing was performed with immunoSEQ multiplex PCR; in TCRdb, only in-frame clones are kept and a portion is missing. Counted here are 50,000 to 70,000 clones, about four fifths occurring once; the ten biggest clones make up less than 20%. The sequencing used blood, collected after dendritic cell vaccination. Receptor source: a human donor with glioblastoma. Each CDR3 is given with its conserved first and last residue. The D gene is left open where the match is weak. Clone size is given for some rows only: seen once, a few or many times, or a class if the clone is expanded.

abundance	v_gene	d_gene	j_gene	CDR3aa	CDR3nt
-	TRBV7-9	TRBD2	TRBJ2-5	CASSFSGGALETQYF	TGTGCCAGCAGCTTTAGCGGGGGGGCTCTCGAGACCCAGTACTTC
-	TRBV14	TRBD2	TRBJ2-3	CASSQDWTSGGARADTQYF	TGTGCCAGCAGCCAAGATTGGACTAGCGGGGGGGCCAGGGCAGATACGCAGTATTTT
-	TRBV14	TRBD1	TRBJ1-2	CASSPRTGTGMGYTF	TGTGCCAGCAGCCCACGAACCGGGACAGGGATGGGCTACACCTTC
-	TRBV4-3	-	TRBJ1-6	CASSQDRGLHSPLHF	TGCGCCAGCAGCCAAGACAGGGGATTACATTCACCCCTCCACTTT
-	TRBV10-3	TRBD1	TRBJ1-2	CAIGEGQIYGYTF	TGTGCCATCGGCGAGGGACAGATCTATGGCTACACCTTC
few	TRBV5-1	-	TRBJ2-3	CASSLAVTDTQYF	TGCGCCAGCAGCTTGGCCGTCACAGATACGCAGTATTTT
-	TRBV6-1	-	TRBJ2-1	CASSESRGNEQFF	TGTGCCAGCAGTGAGTCCAGGGGCAATGAGCAGTTCTTC
-	TRBV18	TRBD1	TRBJ1-1	CASSGGQPEAFF	TGTGCCAGCTCGGGGGGACAGCCTGAAGCTTTCTTT
-	TRBV4-1	TRBD1	TRBJ1-1	CASSQQPATGEGGGTEAFF	TGCGCCAGCAGCCAGCAACCCGCGACAGGGGAGGGGGGAGGCACTGAAGCTTTCTTT
-	TRBV11-2	TRBD1	TRBJ2-5	CASSTGAGETQYF	TGTGCCAGCAGTACAGGGGCTGGAGAGACCCAGTACTTC
-	TRBV2	-	TRBJ2-7	CASQPPEASNSYEQYF	TGTGCCAGTCAACCCCCTGAGGCCAGCAATTCCTACGAGCAGTACTTC
-	TRBV27	-	TRBJ1-5	CASSLRGTYSNQPQHF	TGTGCCAGCAGTTTACGCGGGACGTATAGCAATCAGCCCCAGCATTTT
-	TRBV2	-	TRBJ2-1	CASRRMRLLSNEQFF	TGTGCCAGCAGAAGAATGAGGTTGTTGTCGAATGAGCAGTTCTTC
-	TRBV5-4	TRBD1	TRBJ2-1	CASSVRDRVLNEQFF	TGTGCCAGCAGCGTCCGGGACAGGGTTTTGAATGAGCAGTTCTTC
-	TRBV18	-	TRBJ2-7	CASSPSAGSYEQYF	TGTGCCAGCTCACCATCGGCAGGCTCCTACGAGCAGTACTTC
-	TRBV30	TRBD1	TRBJ2-7	CAWSAPPTGGPYEQYF	TGTGCCTGGAGTGCCCCGCCGACAGGGGGCCCCTACGAGCAGTACTTC
-	TRBV7-2	TRBD1	TRBJ2-7	CASSPQGASPYEQYF	TGTGCCAGCAGCCCTCAGGGGGCTTCCCCCTACGAGCAGTACTTC
-	TRBV2	TRBD1	TRBJ2-7	CASSGDMDRGKINEQYF	TGTGCCAGCAGTGGGGATATGGACAGGGGGAAAATCAACGAGCAGTACTTC
-	TRBV19	-	TRBJ1-4	CASSMGTPPDEKLFF	TGTGCCAGTAGTATGGGGACTCCCCCGGATGAAAAACTGTTTTTT
-	TRBV5-1	-	TRBJ2-3	CASSSSGSTDTQYF	TGCGCCAGCAGCTCATCAGGCAGCACAGATACGCAGTATTTT
-	TRBV12-5	-	TRBJ1-4	CASGRGEKLFF	TGTGCTAGTGGTAGGGGTGAAAAACTGTTTTTT
-	TRBV19	TRBD1	TRBJ1-5	CASSGDRDRGLSGQPQHF	TGTGCCAGTAGTGGTGACCGGGACAGGGGGCTAAGCGGCCAGCCCCAGCATTTT
-	TRBV25-1	-	TRBJ1-2	CASSGRWENYGYTF	TGTGCCAGCAGTGGGAGGTGGGAGAACTATGGCTACACCTTC
-	TRBV6-5	-	TRBJ1-3	CASSSMSSGNTIYF	TGTGCCAGCAGTTCCATGTCCTCTGGAAACACCATATATTTT
once	TRBV14	-	TRBJ2-7	CASSQLKFAWFGEDPYEQYF	TGTGCCAGCAGCCAACTTAAGTTTGCTTGGTTCGGGGAAGACCCCTACGAGCAGTACTTC